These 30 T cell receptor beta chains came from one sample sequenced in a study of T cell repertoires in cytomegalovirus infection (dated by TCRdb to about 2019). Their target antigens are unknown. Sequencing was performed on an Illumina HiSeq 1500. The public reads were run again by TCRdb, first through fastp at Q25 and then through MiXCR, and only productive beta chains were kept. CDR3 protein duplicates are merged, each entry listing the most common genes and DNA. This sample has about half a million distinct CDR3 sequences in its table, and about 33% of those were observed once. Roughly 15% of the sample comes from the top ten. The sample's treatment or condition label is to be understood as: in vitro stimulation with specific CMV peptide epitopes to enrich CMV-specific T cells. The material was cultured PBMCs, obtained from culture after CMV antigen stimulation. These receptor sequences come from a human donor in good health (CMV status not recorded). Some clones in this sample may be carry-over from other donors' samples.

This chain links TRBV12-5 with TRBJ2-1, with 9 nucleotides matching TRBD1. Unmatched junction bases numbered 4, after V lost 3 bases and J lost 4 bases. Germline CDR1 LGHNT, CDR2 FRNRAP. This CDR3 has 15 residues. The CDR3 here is CASGLTGGIYNEQFF. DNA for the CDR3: TGTGCTAGTGGTTTAACAGGGGGCATTTACAATGAGCAGTTCTTC.

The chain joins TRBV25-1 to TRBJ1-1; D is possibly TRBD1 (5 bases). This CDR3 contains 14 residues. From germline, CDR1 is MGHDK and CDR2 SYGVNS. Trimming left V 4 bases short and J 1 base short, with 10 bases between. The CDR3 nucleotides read TGTGCCAGCAGTGTTGGGGCGACGAACACTGAAGCTTTCTTT. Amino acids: CASSVGATNTEAFF.

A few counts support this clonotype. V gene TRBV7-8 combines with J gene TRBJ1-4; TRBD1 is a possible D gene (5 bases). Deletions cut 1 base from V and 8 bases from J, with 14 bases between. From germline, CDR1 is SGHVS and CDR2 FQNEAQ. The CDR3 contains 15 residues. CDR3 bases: TGTGCCAGCAGCTTAGGAGAACCCCGGGGGGAAAAACTGTTTTTT. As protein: CASSLGEPRGEKLFF.

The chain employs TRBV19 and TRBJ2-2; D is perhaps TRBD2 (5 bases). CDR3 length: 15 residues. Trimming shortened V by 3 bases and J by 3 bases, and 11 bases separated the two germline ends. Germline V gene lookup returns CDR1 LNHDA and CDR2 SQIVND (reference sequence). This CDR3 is CASSIGRRDTGELFF. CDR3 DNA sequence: TGTGCCAGTAGTATCGGCAGGCGGGACACCGGGGAGCTGTTTTTT.

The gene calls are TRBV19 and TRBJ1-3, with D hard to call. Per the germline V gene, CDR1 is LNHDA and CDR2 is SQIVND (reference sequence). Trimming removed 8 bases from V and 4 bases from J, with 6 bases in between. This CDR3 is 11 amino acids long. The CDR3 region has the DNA TGTGCCAGTGGAGGAGGAAACACCATATATTTT. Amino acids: CASGGGNTIYF.

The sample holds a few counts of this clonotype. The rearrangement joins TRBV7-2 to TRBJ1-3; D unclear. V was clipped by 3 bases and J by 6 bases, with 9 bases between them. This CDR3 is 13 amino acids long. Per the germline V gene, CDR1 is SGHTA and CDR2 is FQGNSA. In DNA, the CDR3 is TGTGCCAGCAGCTTCGCACGAGAAAACACCATATATTTT. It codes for CASSFARENTIYF.

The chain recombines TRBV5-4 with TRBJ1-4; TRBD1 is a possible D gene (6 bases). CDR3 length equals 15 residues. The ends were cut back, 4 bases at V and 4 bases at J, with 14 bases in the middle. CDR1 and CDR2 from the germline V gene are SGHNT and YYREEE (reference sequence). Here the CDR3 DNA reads TGTGCCAGCAGCACTAACAGGGCCGTTAATGAAAAACTGTTTTTT. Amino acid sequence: CASSTNRAVNEKLFF.

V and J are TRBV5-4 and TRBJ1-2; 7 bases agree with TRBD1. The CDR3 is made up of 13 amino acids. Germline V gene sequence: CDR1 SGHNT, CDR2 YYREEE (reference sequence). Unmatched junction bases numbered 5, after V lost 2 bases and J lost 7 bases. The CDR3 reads CASSFLSGGGYTF. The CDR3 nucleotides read TGTGCCAGCAGCTTTTTATCAGGGGGTGGCTACACCTTC.

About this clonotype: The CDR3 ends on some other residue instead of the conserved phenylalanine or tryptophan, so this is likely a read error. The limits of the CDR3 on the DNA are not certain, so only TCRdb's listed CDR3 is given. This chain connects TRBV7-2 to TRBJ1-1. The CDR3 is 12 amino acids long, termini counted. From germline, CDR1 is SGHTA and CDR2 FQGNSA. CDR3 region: CASSLFGGTVWL.

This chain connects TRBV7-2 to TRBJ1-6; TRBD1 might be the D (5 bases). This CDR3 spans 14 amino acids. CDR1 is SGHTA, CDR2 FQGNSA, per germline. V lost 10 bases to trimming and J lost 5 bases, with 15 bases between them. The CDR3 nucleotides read TGTGCCATCGGGCCCGGGACTAATAATTCACCCCTCCACTTT. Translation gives CAIGPGTNNSPLHF.

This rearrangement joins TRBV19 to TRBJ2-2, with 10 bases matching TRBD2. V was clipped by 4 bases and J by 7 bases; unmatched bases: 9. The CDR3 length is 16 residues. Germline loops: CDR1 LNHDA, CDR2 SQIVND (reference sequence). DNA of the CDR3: TGTGCCAGTAGTACCCTTCCTAGCGGGAGCCACGGGGAGCTGTTTTTT. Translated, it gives CASSTLPSGSHGELFF.

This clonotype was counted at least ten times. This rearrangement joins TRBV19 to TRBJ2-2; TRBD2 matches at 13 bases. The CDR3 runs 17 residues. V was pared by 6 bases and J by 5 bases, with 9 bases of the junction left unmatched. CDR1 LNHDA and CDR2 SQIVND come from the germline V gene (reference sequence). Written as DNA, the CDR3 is TGTGCCAGTAGCGCGGGACTAGCGGGACTCCGGACCGGGGAGCTGTTTTTT. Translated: CASSAGLAGLRTGELFF.

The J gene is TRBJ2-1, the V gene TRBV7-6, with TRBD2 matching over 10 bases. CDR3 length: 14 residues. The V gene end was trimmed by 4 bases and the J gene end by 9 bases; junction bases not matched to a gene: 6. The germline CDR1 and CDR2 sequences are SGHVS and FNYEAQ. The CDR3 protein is CASSSLAGGIEQFF. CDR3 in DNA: TGTGCCAGCAGCTCATTAGCGGGAGGAATTGAGCAGTTCTTC.

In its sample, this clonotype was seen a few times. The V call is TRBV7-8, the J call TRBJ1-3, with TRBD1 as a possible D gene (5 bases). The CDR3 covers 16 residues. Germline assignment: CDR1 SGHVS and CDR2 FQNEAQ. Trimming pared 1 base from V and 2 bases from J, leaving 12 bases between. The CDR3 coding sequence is TGTGCCAGCAGCTTAGGGCCAGGGTTTGCTGGAAACACCATATATTTT. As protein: CASSLGPGFAGNTIYF.

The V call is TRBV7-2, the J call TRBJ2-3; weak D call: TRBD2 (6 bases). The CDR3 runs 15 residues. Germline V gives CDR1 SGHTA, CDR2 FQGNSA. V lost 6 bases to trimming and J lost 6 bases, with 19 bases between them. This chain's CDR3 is CASRFFGTEEDTQYF. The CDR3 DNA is TGTGCCAGCAGATTTTTCGGGACTGAAGAGGATACGCAGTATTTT.

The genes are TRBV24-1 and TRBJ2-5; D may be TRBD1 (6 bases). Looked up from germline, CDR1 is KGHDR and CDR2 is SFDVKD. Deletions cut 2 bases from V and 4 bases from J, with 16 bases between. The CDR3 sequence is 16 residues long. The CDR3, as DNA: TGTGCCACCAGTGATTCCAGCGCAGGGGCGGGAGAGACCCAGTACTTC. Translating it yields CATSDSSAGAGETQYF.

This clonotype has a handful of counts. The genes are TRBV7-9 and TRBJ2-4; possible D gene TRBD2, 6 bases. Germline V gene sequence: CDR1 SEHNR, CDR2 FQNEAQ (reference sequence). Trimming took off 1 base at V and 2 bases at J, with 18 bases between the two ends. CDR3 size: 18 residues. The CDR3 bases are TGTGCCAGCAGCTTAGTACTCGGGGGAGACCACCCCAAAAACATTCAGTACTTC. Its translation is CASSLVLGGDHPKNIQYF.

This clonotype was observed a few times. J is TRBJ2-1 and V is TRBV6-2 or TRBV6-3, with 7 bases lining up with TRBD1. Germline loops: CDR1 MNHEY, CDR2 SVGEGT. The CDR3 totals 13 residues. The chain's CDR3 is CAYGDSVVNEQFF. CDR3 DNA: TGTGCTTACGGGGACAGTGTGGTCAATGAGCAGTTCTTC.

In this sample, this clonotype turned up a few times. CDR3 loop: CASSQAEFSATYEQYF. The DNA for the CDR3 is TGCGCCAGCAGCCAAGCGGAGTTTAGCGCTACCTACGAGCAGTACTTC. This chain links TRBV4-1 with TRBJ2-7; D is possibly TRBD2 (5 bases). The length of the CDR3 is 16 residues. Germline assignment: CDR1 MGHRA and CDR2 YSYEKL. Trimming shortened V by 1 base and J by 2 bases, and 15 bases separated the two germline ends.

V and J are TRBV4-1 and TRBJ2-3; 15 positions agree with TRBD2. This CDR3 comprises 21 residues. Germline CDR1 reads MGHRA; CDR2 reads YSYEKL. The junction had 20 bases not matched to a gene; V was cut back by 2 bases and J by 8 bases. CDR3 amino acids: CASSQLHSGTSGRLGSGTQYF. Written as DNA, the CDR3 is TGCGCCAGCAGCCAACTTCATTCCGGGACTAGCGGGAGGCTCGGGAGTGGTACGCAGTATTTT.

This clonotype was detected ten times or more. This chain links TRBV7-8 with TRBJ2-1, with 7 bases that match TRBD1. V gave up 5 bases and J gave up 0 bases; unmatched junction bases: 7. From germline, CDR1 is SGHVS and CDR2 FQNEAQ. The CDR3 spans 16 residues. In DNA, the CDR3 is TGTGCCAGCAGCCCGACAGGGCCTTACTCCTACAATGAGCAGTTCTTC. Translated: CASSPTGPYSYNEQFF.

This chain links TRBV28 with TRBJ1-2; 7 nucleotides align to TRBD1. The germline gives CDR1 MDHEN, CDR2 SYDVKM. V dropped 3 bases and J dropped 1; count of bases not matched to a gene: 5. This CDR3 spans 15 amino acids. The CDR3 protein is CASSFPGDSNYGYTF. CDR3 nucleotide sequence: TGTGCCAGCAGTTTCCCCGGGGACAGTAACTATGGCTACACCTTC.

The CDR3 nucleotides are TGCAGCACCCGGACAGGGACTGAAGCTTTCTTT. It is translated as CSTRTGTEAFF. The chain combines TRBV29-1 with TRBJ1-1; TRBD1 agrees at 8 bases. The germline V gene has CDR1 SQVTM and CDR2 ANQGSEA. V gave up 8 bases and J gave up 5 bases; unmatched junction bases: 4. The CDR3 has 11 amino acids.

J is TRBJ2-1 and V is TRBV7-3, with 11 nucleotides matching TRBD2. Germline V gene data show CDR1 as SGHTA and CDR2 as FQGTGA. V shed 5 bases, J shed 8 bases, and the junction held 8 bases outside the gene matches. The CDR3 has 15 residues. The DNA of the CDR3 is TGTGCCAGCAGCACTGAACTAGCGGGAGAGTATGAGCAGTTCTTC. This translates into CASSTELAGEYEQFF.

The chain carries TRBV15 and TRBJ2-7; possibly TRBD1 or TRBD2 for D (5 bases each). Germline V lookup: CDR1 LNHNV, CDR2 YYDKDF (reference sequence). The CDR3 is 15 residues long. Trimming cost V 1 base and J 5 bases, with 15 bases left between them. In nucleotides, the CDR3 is TGTGCCACCAGCAGAGGCCCCTGGGGGATCGACGAGCAGTACTTC. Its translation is CATSRGPWGIDEQYF. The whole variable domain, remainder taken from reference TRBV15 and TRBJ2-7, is DAMVIQNPRYQVTQFGKPVTLSCSQTLNHNVMYWYQQKSSQAPKLLFHYYDKDFNNEADTPDNFQSRRPNTSFCFLDIRSPGLGDTAMYLCATSRGPWGIDEQYFGPGTRLTVT.

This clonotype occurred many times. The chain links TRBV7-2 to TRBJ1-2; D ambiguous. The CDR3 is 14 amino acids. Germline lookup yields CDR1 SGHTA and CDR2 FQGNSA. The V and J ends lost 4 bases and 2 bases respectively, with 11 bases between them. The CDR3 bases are TGTGCCAGCAGCTCCTGGATTCTGAACTATGGCTACACCTTC. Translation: CASSSWILNYGYTF.

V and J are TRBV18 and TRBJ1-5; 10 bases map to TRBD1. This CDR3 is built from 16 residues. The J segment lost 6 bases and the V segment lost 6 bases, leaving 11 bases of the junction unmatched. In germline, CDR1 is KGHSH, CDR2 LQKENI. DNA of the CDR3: TGTGCCAGCTCGGGGGTCACCGGGACAGGGGTTCAGCCCCAGCATTTT. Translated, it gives CASSGVTGTGVQPQHF.

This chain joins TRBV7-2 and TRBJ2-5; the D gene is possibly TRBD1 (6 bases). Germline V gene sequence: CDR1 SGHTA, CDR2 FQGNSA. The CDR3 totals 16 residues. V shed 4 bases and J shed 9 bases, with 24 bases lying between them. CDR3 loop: CASSSTFGQIPGAQYF. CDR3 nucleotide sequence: TGTGCCAGCAGCTCCACCTTCGGACAGATCCCTGGGGCCCAGTACTTC.

The CDR3 protein is CASSPTANTEAFF. As DNA, the CDR3 is TGTGCCAGCAGTCCTACAGCGAACACTGAAGCTTTCTTT. The chain links TRBV7-3 to TRBJ1-1; no clear D gene. Per the germline V gene, CDR1 is SGHTA and CDR2 is FQGTGA. The germline V and J ends were trimmed by 6 bases and 1 base, with 9 bases remaining between them. The CDR3 is 13 amino acids.

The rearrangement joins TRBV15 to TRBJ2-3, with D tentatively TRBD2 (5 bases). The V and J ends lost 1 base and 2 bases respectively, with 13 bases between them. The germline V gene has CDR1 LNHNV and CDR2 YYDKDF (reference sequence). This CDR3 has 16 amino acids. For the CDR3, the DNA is TGTGCCACCAGCAGAGGGACTCGATTCCTCACAGATACGCAGTATTTT. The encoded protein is CATSRGTRFLTDTQYF.